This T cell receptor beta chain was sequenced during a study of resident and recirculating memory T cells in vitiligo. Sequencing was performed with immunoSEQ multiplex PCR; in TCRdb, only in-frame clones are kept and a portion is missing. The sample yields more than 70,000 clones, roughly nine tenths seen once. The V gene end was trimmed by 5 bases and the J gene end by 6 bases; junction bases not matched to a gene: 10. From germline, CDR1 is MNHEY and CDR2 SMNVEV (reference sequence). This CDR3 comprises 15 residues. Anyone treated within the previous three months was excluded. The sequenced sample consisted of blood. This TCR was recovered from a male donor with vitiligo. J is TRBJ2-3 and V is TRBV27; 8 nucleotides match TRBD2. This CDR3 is CASSASGLGGDTQYF. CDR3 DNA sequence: TGTGCCAGCAGTGCCTCGGGACTAGGTGGGGATACGCAGTATTTT.